This T cell receptor (beta chain) was recorded in a study of blood T cells in healthy people across ages. Study background: When template switching was applied, about one barcoded beta molecule was captured per two T cells. Study results and caveats: Samples with more naive T cells showed higher observed beta diversity.

There are a few counts of this clonotype. Its antigen is not known. This CDR3 is built from 13 residues. Germline lookup yields CDR1 DFQATT and CDR2 SNEGSKA (reference sequence). Using a J-beta primer mix together with a sample-barcoded 5' primer, a second PCR was run for roughly 7 to 11 cycles. No fewer than 2.5 million CDR3-containing paired-end reads came from each sample. TCRdb reprocessed the 5' RACE reads via MiXCR and lists one record per CDR3 protein. The sample has some 730,000 distinct CDR3 sequences, about 20% seen once; the top ten hold around 22%. The V and J genes are TRBV20-1 and TRBJ1-3, with 7 bases that match TRBD1. This receptor was identified in a man in his 70s in good health. Sequencing input: blood. The CDR3 spells CGGGGSSGNTIYF. The CDR3 coding sequence is TGCGGAGGGGGCGGCAGCTCTGGAAACACCATATATTTT.